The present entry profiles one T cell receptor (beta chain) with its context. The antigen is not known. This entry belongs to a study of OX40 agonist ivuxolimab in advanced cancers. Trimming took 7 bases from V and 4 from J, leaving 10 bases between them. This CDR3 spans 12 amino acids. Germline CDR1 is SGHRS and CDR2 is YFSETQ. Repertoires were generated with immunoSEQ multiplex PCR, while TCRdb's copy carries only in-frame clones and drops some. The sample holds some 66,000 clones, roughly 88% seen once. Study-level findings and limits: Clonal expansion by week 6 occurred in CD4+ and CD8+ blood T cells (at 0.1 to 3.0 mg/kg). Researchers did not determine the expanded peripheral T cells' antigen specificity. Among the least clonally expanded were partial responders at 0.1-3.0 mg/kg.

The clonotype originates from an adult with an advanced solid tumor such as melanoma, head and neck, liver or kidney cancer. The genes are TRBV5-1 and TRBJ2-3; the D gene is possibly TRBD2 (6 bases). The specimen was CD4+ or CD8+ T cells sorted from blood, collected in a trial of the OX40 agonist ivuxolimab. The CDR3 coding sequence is TGCGCCAGCGCCGGGAGTGCAGATACGCAGTATTTT. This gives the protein CASAGSADTQYF.